The entry below describes one T cell receptor (beta chain). This sample was included in a study of blood T cell repertoires in COVID-19. Recruitment covered roughly 24 US areas and drew participants whose ages spanned about 18 to 90 years. The germline V and J ends were trimmed by 5 bases and 0 bases, with 13 bases remaining between them. The CDR3 spans 15 residues. Germline V CDR1 and CDR2: SGHKS, YYEKEE (reference sequence). Original methodology: Scientists estimated how many nucleated cells there were by amplifying reference gene primers. Generated by immunoSEQ multiplex PCR, the TCRdb table keeps only in-frame clones and is missing some. The V and J calls and clone size were taken over from that table, and D and trimming were inferred from the DNA. This sample has roughly 240,000 clones, with about 84% found just once.

Sequenced sample: PBMCs or T cells enriched from blood (not recorded which). The origin of this receptor is a woman in her fifties or sixties who had recovered from COVID-19. V is TRBV5-5 and J is TRBJ2-3, with D uncertain. CDR3: CASRLTASSTDTQYF. CDR3 nucleotide sequence: TGTGCCAGCAGACTGACTGCTTCTAGCACAGATACGCAGTATTTT. Full variable domain (outside the CDR3, taken from reference TRBV5-5 and TRBJ2-3): DAGVTQSPTHLIKTRGQQVTLRCSPISGHKSVSWYQQVLGQGPQFIFQYYEKEERGRGNFPDRFSARQFPNYSSELNVNALLLGDSALYLCASRLTASSTDTQYFGPGTRLTVL.